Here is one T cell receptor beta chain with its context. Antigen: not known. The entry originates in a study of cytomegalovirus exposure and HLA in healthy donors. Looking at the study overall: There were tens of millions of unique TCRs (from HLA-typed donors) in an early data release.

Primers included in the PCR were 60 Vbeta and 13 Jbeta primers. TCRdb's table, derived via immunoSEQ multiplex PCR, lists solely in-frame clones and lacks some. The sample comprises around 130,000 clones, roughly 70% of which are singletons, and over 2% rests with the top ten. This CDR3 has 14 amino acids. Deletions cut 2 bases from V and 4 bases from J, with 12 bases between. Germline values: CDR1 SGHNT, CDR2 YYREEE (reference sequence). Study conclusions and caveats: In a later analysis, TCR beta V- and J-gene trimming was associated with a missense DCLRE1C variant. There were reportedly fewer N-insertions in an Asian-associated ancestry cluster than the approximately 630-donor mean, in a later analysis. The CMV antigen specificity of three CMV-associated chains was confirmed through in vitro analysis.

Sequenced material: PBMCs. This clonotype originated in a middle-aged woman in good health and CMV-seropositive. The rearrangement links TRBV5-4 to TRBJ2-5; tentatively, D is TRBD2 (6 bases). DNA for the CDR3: TGTGCCAGCAGCTTAGTAGCGGCGGGAGAGACCCAGTACTTC. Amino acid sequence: CASSLVAAGETQYF.